This entry describes one T cell receptor (beta chain). Its antigen remains unknown. The sample is drawn from a study of OX40 agonist ivuxolimab in advanced cancers. Study information: A partial response was reached by three patients: one with hepatocellular carcinoma and two with cutaneous melanoma.

Overall study findings and caveats: Clonal expansion among partial responders at 0.1-3.0 mg/kg ranked near the lowest. The antigens recognized by the expanded peripheral T cells, that is their antigen specificity, were not determined. Expanded clones belonging to CD8+ T cells outnumbered, on average, those of CD4+.

Germline CDR1 and CDR2: MNHNS and SASEGT. The CDR3 extends over 15 amino acids. The ends lost 8 bases at V and 1 base at J; junction bases unmatched: 5. Measured with immunoSEQ multiplex PCR; TCRdb has only the in-frame clones, and not every one. The sample includes roughly 67,000 clones, 75% to 90% of them seen just once. This TCR derives from an adult with an advanced solid tumor such as melanoma, head and neck, liver or kidney cancer. The chain recombines TRBV6-1 with TRBJ2-6, with 7 bases matching TRBD1. This sample comprised CD4+ or CD8+ T cells sorted from blood, obtained in a trial of the OX40 agonist ivuxolimab. The CDR3 reads CASRDSGSGANVLTF. The DNA of the CDR3 is TGTGCCAGCCGGGACAGCGGTTCTGGGGCCAACGTCCTGACTTTC.